These T cell receptor beta chains were read from a single sample in a study of cytomegalovirus exposure and HLA in healthy donors. Clones were read by immunoSEQ multiplex PCR, and TCRdb kept only the in-frame ones, dropping some. The sample has roughly 70,000 clones, roughly four fifths seen once. Input material: PBMCs. These receptors all come from a man younger than 35 in good health and CMV-seronegative. Each CDR3 is given with its conserved first and last residue. Fields, in order: clone size, CDR3 length, V gene, J gene, D gene, CDR3 protein, CDR3 DNA. The D gene is left open where the match is weak. A clone size is listed for some rows: how often the clone was seen (once, few, many), or a class if it is expanded.

>NA|14|TRBV9|TRBJ2-3|NA
CASSVVVGEDTQYF
TGTGCCAGCAGCGTAGTGGTTGGGGAGGATACGCAGTATTTT
>NA|14|TRBV9|TRBJ2-7|NA
CASSVEALFGEQYF
TGTGCCAGCAGCGTAGAAGCGCTCTTCGGGGAGCAGTACTTC
>NA|13|TRBV28|TRBJ1-3|NA
CASSSTGYGTIYF
TGTGCCAGCAGTTCTACAGGGTACGGCACCATATATTTT
>few|14|TRBV2|TRBJ1-1|TRBD1
CAIIVRGRGPEAFF
TGTGCCATCATCGTCAGGGGGCGCGGCCCTGAAGCTTTCTTT
>once|15|TRBV5-1|TRBJ2-3|NA
CASSTRVASTDTQYF
TGCGCCAGCAGCACCAGGGTGGCGAGCACAGATACGCAGTATTTT
>NA|15|TRBV19|TRBJ2-7|NA
CASSTGVRSPYEQYF
TGTGCCAGTAGTACCGGGGTTAGAAGCCCCTACGAGCAGTACTTC
>NA|14|TRBV4-2|TRBJ1-1|NA
CASSQAFGGTEAFF
TGTGCCAGCAGCCAAGCTTTTGGGGGGACTGAAGCTTTCTTT
>few|15|TRBV5-1|TRBJ1-1|NA
CASSGVQGKNTEAFF
TGCGCCAGCAGCGGAGTCCAGGGGAAGAACACTGAAGCTTTCTTT
>NA|13|TRBV11-2|TRBJ2-2|NA
CASSLQNTGELFF
TGTGCCAGCAGCTTACAGAACACCGGGGAGCTGTTTTTT
>NA|17|TRBV7-9|TRBJ2-7|TRBD1
CASSSPVDRAFPDEQYF
TGTGCCAGCAGCTCACCAGTAGACAGGGCCTTTCCCGACGAGCAGTACTTC
>few|15|TRBV4-3|TRBJ1-2|NA
CASSQASRGDYGYTF
TGCGCCAGCAGCCAAGCGAGCCGGGGAGACTATGGCTACACCTTC
>NA|15|TRBV4-1|TRBJ2-5|TRBD2
CASSSGGLYQETQYF
TGCGCCAGCAGTTCGGGAGGTCTGTACCAAGAGACCCAGTACTTC